This TCR beta chain originates from a study of blood T cell repertoires in COVID-19. Looking at the study overall: PBMCs, B-cell-depleted T cells, or T cells provided the cDNA or gDNA that made up the material.

Using immunoSEQ multiplex PCR, the repertoire was profiled, and TCRdb retains in-frame clones only, with some absent. There are about 310,000 clones in the sample; 89% occur only once, and about 9.5% lies in the top ten. The clonotype originates from a woman between 40 and 50 years old who had recovered from COVID-19. Source material: PBMCs or T cells enriched from blood (not recorded which).

CDR3 nucleotides: TGTGCCAGCAGCGTCACCTGGGCGGAGGGCACAGATACGCAGTATTTT. Translated, it gives CASSVTWAEGTDTQYF. J is TRBJ2-3 and V is TRBV11-3, with a weak D call TRBD2 (5 bases). Trimming took 5 bases from V and 1 from J, leaving 16 bases between them. Germline CDR1 and CDR2: SGHNT and YENEEA. The CDR3 totals 16 residues. Full variable domain (outside the CDR3, taken from reference TRBV11-3 and TRBJ2-3): EAGVVQSPRYKIIEKKQPVAFWCNPISGHNTLYWYLQNLGQGPELLIRYENEEAVDDSQLPKDRFSAERLKGVDSTLKIQPAELGDSAVYLCASSVTWAEGTDTQYFGPGTRLTVL.